The source of this T cell receptor beta chain is a study of cytomegalovirus exposure and HLA in healthy donors. Study in general: Sequencing of about 200 million T cells in an earlier analysis found 90 million to 120 million unique TCR beta sequences. Notes on the study in general: The authors listed around 150 TCR beta chains as cytomegalovirus-associated. Donors were assumed by presence/absence analyses to have roughly uniform sequencing depth. TCR beta sequences numbering more than 15,000 were associated with HLA alleles at 0.05 false discovery rate in a later analysis.

PCR involved 60 Vbeta and 13 Jbeta primers. The table came from immunoSEQ multiplex PCR; TCRdb's copy has only in-frame clones and leaves some out. The sample holds 200,000 to 250,000 clones; under 80% are singletons and the top ten take about 1.9%. On this clone: Its target is not known.

The CDR3 has 13 residues. The V and J ends lost 4 bases and 4 bases, in that order; junction bases with no gene match: 2. The germline V gene has CDR1 SQVTM and CDR2 ANQGSEA. The chain links TRBV29-1 to TRBJ2-1, with TRBD2 matching 9 bases. Sequencing was performed on PBMCs. The TCR sequence derives from a woman in her thirties in good health and CMV-seronegative. The CDR3 DNA reads TGCAGCGTTGGTCTAGCGGGGTACAATGAGCAGTTCTTC. It yields the protein CSVGLAGYNEQFF.